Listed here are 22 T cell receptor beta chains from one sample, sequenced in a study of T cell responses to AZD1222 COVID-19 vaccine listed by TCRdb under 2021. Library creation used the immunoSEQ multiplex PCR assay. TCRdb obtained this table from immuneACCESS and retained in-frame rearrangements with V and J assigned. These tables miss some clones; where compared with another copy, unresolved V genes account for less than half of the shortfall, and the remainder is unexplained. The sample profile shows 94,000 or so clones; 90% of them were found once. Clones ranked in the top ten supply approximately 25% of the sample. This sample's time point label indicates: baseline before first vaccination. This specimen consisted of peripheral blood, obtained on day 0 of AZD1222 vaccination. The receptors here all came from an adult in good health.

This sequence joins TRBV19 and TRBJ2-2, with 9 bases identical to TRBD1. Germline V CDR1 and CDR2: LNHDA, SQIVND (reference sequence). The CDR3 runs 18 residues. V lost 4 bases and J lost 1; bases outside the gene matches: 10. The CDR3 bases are TGTGCCAGTAGTACTCGTCCTCCGGGACAGGGGAACACCGGGGAGCTGTTTTTT. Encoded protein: CASSTRPPGQGNTGELFF.

CDR3 sequence reads: CASSTHGRATNEKLFF. In DNA form, the CDR3 reads TGTGCCAGTAGTACTCATGGTCGCGCAACTAATGAAAAACTGTTTTTT. The chain recombines TRBV19 with TRBJ1-4, with D unclear. Germline V gene lookup returns CDR1 LNHDA and CDR2 SQIVND (reference sequence). Trimming cost V 4 bases and J 0 bases, with 12 bases left between them. This CDR3 is 16 amino acids long.

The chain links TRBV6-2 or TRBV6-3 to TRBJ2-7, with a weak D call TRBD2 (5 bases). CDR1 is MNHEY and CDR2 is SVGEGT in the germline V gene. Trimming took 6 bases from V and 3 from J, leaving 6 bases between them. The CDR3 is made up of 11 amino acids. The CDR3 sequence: CASSRDYEQYF. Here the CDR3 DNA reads TGTGCCAGCAGCCGGGACTACGAGCAGTACTTC.

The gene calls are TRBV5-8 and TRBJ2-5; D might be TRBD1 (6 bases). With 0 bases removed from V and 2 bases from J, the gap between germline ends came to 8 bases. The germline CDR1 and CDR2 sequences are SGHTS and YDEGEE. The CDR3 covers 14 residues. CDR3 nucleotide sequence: TGTGCCAGCAGCTTGGCTGACAGGCAAGAGACCCAGTACTTC. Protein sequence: CASSLADRQETQYF.

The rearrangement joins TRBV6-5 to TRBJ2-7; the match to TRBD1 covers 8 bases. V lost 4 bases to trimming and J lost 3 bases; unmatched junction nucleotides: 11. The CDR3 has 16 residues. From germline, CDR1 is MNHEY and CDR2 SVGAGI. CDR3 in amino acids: CASSSQGTGGRYEQYF. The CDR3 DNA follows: TGTGCCAGCAGTTCACAAGGGACAGGCGGCCGCTACGAGCAGTACTTC.

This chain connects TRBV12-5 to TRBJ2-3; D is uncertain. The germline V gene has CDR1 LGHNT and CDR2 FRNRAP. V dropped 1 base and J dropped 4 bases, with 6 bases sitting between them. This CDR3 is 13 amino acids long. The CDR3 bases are TGTGCTAGTGGTTTGGGGGGTGCAGATACGCAGTATTTT. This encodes CASGLGGADTQYF.

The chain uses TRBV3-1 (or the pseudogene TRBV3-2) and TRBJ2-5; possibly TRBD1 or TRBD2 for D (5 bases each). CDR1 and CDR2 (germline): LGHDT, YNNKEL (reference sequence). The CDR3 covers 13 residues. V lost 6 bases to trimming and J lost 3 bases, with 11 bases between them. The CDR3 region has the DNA TGTGCCAGCAGGTTTCAGGGAGAAGAGACCCAGTACTTC. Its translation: CASRFQGEETQYF.

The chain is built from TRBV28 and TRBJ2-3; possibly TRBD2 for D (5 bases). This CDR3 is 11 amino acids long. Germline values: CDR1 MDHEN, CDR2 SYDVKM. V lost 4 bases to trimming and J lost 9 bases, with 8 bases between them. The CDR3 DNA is TGTGCCAGCAGTTCGGGGTCCACGCAGTATTTT. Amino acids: CASSSGSTQYF. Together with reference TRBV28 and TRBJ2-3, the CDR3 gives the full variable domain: DVKVTQSSRYLVKRTGEKVFLECVQDMDHENMFWYRQDPGLGLRLIYFSYDVKMKEKGDIPEGYSVSREKKERFSLILESASTNQTSMYLCASSSGSTQYFGPGTRLTVL.

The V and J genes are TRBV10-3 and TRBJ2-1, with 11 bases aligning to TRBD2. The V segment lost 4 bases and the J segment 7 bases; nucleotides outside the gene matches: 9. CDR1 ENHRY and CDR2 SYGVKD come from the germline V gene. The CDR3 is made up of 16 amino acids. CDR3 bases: TGTGCCATCAGTGGGATAGCGGGAGGGCCATCTAATGAGCAGTTCTTC. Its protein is CAISGIAGGPSNEQFF.

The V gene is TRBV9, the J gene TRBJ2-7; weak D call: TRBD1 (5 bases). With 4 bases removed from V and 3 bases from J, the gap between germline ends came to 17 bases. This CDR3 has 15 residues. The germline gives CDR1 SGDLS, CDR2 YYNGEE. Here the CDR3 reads CASSPYRTPFYEQYF. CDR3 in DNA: TGTGCCAGCAGCCCCTACCGGACACCATTCTACGAGCAGTACTTC.

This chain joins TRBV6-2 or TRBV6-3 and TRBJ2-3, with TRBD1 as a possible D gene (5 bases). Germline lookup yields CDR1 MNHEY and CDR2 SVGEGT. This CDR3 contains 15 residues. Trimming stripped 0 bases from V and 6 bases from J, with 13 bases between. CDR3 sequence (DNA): TGTGCCAGCAGTTACTCGGTTTCTTGGGGCGATACGCAGTATTTT. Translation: CASSYSVSWGDTQYF.

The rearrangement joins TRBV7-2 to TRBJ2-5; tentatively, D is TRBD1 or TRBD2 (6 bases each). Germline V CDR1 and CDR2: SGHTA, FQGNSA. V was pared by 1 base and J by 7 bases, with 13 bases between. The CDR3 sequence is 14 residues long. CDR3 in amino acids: CASSLEGGAGTQYF. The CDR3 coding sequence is TGTGCCAGCAGCTTAGAGGGGGGCGCTGGGACCCAGTACTTC.

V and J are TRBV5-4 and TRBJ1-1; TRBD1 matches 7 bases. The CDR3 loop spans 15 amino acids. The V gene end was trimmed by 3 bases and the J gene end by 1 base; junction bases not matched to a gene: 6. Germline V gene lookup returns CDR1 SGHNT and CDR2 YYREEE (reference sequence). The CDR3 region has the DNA TGTGCCAGCAGCTGGGACAGTAACCCGAACACTGAAGCTTTCTTT. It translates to CASSWDSNPNTEAFF.

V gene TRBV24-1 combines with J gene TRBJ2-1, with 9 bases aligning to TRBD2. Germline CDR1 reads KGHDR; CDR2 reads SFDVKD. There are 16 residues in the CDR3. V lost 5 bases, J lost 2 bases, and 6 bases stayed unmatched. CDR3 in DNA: TGTGCCACCAGTGTGACTAGCGGACCAACCTACAATGAGCAGTTCTTC. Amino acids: CATSVTSGPTYNEQFF.

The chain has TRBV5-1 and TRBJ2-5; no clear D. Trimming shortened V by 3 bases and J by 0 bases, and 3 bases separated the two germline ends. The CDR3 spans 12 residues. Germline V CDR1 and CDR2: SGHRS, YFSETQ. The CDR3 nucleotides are TGCGCCAGCAGCTCCAACCAAGAGACCCAGTACTTC. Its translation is CASSSNQETQYF.

The CDR3 here is CASSLSGKTDTQYF. For the CDR3, the DNA is TGTGCCAGCAGTTTATCGGGGAAAACAGATACGCAGTATTTT. The genes are TRBV27 and TRBJ2-3; D unclear. CDR3 length equals 14 residues. Trimming took off 0 bases at V and 3 bases at J, with 7 bases between the two ends. Germline CDR1 MNHEY, CDR2 SMNVEV (reference sequence).

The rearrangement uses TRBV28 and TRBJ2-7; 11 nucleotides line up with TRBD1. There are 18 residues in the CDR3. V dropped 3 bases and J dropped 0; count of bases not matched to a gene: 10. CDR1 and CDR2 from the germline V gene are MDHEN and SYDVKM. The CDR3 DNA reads TGTGCCAGCAGTTTCCGGACAGGGGGCCCTTCAAGCTCCTACGAGCAGTACTTC. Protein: CASSFRTGGPSSSYEQYF.

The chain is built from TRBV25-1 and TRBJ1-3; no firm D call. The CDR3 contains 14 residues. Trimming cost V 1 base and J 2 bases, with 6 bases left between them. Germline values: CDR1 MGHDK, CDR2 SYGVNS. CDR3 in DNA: TGTGCCAGCAGTGAATGGCGAGCTGGAAACACCATATATTTT. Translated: CASSEWRAGNTIYF.

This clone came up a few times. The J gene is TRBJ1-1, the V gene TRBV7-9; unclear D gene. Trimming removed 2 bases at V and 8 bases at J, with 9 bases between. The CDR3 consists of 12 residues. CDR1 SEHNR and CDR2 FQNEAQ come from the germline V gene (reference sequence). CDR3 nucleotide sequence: TGTGCCAGCAGCTTATCGCCAGACGAAGCTTTCTTT. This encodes CASSLSPDEAFF.

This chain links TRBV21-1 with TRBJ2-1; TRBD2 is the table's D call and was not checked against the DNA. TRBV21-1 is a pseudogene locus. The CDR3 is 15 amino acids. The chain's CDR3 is CASSKDGESGNEQFF. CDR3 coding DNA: TGTGCCAGCAGCAAAGACGGCGAAAGCGGGAATGAGCAGTTCTTC.

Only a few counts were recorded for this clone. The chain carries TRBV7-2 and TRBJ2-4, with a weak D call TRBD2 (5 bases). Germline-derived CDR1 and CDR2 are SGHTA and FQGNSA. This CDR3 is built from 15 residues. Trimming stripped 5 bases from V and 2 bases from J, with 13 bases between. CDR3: CASSATPGTKNIQYF. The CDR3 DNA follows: TGTGCCAGCAGCGCCACTCCCGGGACCAAAAACATTCAGTACTTC.

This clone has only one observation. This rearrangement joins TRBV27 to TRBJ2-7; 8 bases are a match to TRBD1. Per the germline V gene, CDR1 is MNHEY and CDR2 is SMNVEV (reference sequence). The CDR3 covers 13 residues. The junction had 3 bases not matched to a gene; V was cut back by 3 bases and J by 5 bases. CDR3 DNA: TGTGCCAGCAGTTTCAGGGGGCAGGACGAGCAGTACTTC. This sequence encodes CASSFRGQDEQYF.